The text below deals with one T cell receptor (beta chain). Antigen unknown. V lost 2 bases, J lost 6 bases, and 9 bases stayed unmatched. The CDR3 runs to 16 residues. CDR1 and CDR2 (germline): MNHEY, SMNVEV (reference sequence). The data were obtained in a study of STAT5B mutations in CD4+ large granular lymphocyte leukemia. Repertoires were generated with immunoSEQ multiplex PCR, while TCRdb's copy carries only in-frame clones and drops some. The data show 45,000 to 50,000 clones, around 82% seen once. Healthy controls were blood donor buffy coats. General study points: CD4-sorted patient repertoires seemed more clonal than healthy CD4+ repertoires. 8/27 top patient clones versus 2/35 control clones were TRBV06-family.

The V gene is TRBV27, the J gene TRBJ1-2, with 10 bases identical to TRBD1. This sequence was found in a human donor in good health. The source material was CD4+ T cells from blood buffy coats. CDR3 bases: TGTGCCAGCAGTTTAAGGGGCGGGACAGGGGAGGATGGCTACACCTTC. Translated: CASSLRGGTGEDGYTF.